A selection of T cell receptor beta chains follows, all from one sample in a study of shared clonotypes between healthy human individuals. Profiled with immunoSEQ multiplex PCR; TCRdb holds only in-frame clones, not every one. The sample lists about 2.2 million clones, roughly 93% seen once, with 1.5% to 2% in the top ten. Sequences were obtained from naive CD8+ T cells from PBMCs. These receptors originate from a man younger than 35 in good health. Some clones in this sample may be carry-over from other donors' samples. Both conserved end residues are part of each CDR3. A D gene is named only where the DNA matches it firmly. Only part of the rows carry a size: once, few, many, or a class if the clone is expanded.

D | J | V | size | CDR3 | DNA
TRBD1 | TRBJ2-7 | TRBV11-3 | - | CASPGLRDRVNEPWTYEQYF | TGTGCCAGCCCCGGATTGCGGGACAGGGTAAACGAGCCGTGGACGTACGAGCAGTACTTC
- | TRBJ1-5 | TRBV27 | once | CASSEPGINQPQHF | TGTGCCAGCAGTGAGCCCGGGATCAATCAGCCCCAGCATTTT
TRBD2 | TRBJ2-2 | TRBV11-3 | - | CASSFTPGLAENTGELFF | TGTGCCAGCAGCTTCACCCCAGGACTAGCGGAGAACACCGGGGAGCTGTTTTTT
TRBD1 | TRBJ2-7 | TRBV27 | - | CASQTTGTGYSYEQYF | TGTGCCAGCCAGACCACCGGGACAGGGTACTCCTACGAGCAGTACTTC
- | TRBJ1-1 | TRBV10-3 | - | CAISDPPGLEGEAFF | TGTGCCATCAGTGACCCCCCGGGACTCGAGGGTGAAGCTTTCTTT
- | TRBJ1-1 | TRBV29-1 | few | CSVKGTEAFF | TGCAGCGTCAAGGGGACTGAAGCTTTCTTT
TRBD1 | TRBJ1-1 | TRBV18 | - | CASSPWDRAEPEAFF | TGTGCCAGCTCACCGTGGGACAGGGCAGAACCTGAAGCTTTCTTT
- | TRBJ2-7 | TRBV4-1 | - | CASSHENRFYEQYF | TGCGCCAGCAGCCACGAGAACAGGTTCTACGAGCAGTACTTC
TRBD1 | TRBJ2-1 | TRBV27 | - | CASSLGTGGTGNEQFF | TGTGCCAGCAGTTTAGGGACAGGAGGTACGGGGAATGAGCAGTTCTTC
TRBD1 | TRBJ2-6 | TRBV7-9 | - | CASGKGQGAFGGANVLTF | TGTGCCAGCGGGAAGGGACAGGGAGCATTTGGCGGGGCCAACGTCCTGACTTTC
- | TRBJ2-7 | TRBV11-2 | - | CASSLDRTNLYEQYF | TGTGCCAGCAGCTTAGACAGGACAAACCTATACGAGCAGTACTTC
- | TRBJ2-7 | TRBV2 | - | CASSFPEDFASYEQYF | TGTGCCAGCAGTTTTCCAGAGGATTTTGCCTCCTACGAGCAGTACTTC
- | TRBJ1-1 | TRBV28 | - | CASSLLPWTVMNTEAFF | TGTGCCAGCAGTTTACTCCCTTGGACAGTCATGAACACTGAAGCTTTCTTT
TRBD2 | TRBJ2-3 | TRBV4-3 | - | CASSPRGRGGTDTQYF | TGCGCCAGCAGCCCCCGGGGGAGGGGTGGAACAGATACGCAGTATTTT
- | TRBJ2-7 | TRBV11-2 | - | CASSLERGGEQYF | TGTGCCAGCAGCCTAGAAAGAGGGGGCGAGCAGTACTTC
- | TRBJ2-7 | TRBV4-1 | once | CASSQAVRGYEQYF | TGCGCCAGCAGCCAAGCGGTCAGGGGCTACGAGCAGTACTTC
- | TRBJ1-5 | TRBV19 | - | CASSIIRVGSNQPQHF | TGTGCCAGTAGTATAATCAGGGTAGGTAGCAATCAGCCCCAGCATTTT
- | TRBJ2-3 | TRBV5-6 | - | CASSLRQAYSTDTQYF | TGTGCCAGCAGCTTGAGGCAGGCCTACTCCACAGATACGCAGTATTTT
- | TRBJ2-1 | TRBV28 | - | CASSFYHNEQFF | TGTGCCAGCAGTTTTTACCACAATGAGCAGTTCTTC
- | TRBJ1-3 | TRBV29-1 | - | CSVVDALSGNTIYF | TGCAGCGTCGTTGACGCTCTCTCTGGAAACACCATATATTTT
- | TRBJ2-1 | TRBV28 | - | CASSPPVTSYNEQFF | TGTGCCAGCAGCCCCCCGGTAACCTCCTACAATGAGCAGTTCTTC
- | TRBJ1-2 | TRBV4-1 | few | CASSLRASSYGYTF | TGCGCCAGCAGCCTTAGGGCCTCCTCATATGGCTACACCTTC